The text below deals with one TCR beta chain. TCRdb's copy holds only in-frame clones and misses some; the assay was immunoSEQ multiplex PCR. The sample yields roughly 80,000 clones, approximately 82% seen once. The sample belongs to a study of blood T cell repertoires in COVID-19. The CDR3 is 14 residues long. Germline loops: CDR1 SGHNT, CDR2 YYREEE (reference sequence). V shed 3 bases and J shed 6 bases, with 14 bases lying between them. This sequence joins TRBV5-4 and TRBJ2-3; D possibly corresponds to TRBD2 (6 bases). The sequence came from a woman aged 60 to 75 with acute or convalescent COVID-19. The source material was peripheral blood. The CDR3 DNA reads TGTGCCAGCAGCTCAGGACTATTGACTGATACGCAGTATTTT. As protein: CASSSGLLTDTQYF.